This T cell receptor beta chain derives from a study of blood T cell repertoires in COVID-19. Germline V lookup: CDR1 MNHEY, CDR2 SMNVEV (reference sequence). The CDR3 covers 16 residues. V shed 5 bases and J 9 bases; nucleotides not matched to a gene: 15. Profiling relied on immunoSEQ multiplex PCR, and the TCRdb table lists in-frame clones only, not all of them. In the table there are tens of thousands of clones, roughly 80% of which are singletons. The V gene is TRBV27, the J gene TRBJ2-1; 8 nucleotides line up with TRBD1. The sequenced material came from peripheral blood. The origin of this receptor is a human donor in a cohort sampled during active COVID-19. This CDR3 is CASSIRRSAGGSEQFF. The DNA for the CDR3 is TGTGCCAGCAGTATAAGGCGTAGCGCAGGGGGCAGTGAGCAGTTCTTC.